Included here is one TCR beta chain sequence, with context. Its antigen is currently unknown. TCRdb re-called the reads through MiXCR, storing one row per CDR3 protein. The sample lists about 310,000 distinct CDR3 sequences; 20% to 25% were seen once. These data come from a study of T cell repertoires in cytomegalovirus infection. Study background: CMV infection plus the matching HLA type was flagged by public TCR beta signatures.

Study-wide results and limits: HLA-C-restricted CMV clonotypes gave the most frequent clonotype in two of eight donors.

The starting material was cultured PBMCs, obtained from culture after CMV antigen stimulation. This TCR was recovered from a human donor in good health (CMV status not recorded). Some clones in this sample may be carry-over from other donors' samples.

The CDR3 loop is CASSYSSLAGGPDTQYF. CDR3 DNA sequence: TGTGCCAGCAGTTACTCTTCCCTAGCGGGAGGGCCCGATACGCAGTATTTT. The chain recombines TRBV6-5 with TRBJ2-3; 12 bases are shared with TRBD2. The CDR3 is 17 residues long. Germline assignment: CDR1 MNHEY and CDR2 SVGAGI. The junction had 7 bases not matched to a gene; V was cut back by 0 bases and J by 6 bases.